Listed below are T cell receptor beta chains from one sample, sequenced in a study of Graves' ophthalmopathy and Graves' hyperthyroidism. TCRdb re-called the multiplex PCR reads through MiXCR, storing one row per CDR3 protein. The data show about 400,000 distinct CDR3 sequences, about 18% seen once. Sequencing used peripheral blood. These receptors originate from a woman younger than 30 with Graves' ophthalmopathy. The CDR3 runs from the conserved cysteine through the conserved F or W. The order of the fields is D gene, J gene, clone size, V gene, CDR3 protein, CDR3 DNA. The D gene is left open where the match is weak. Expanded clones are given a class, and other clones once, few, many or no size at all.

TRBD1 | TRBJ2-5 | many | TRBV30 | CAWSPGTGGGETQYF | TGTGCCTGGAGTCCCGGGACAGGGGGCGGAGAGACCCAGTACTTC
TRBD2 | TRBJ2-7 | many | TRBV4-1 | CASSQDGGAGGPSDEQYF | TGCGCCAGCAGCCAAGATGGGGGAGCGGGAGGGCCTTCGGACGAGCAGTACTTC
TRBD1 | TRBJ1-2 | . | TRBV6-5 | CASSYSGGQGDGYTF | TGTGCCAGCAGTTACTCGGGGGGACAGGGAGATGGCTACACCTTC
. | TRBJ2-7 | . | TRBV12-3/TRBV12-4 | CASSLTGSESEQYF | TGTGCCAGCAGTTTAACCGGGAGCGAAAGCGAGCAGTACTTC
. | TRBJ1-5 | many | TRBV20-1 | CSARDPDGYQPQHF | TGCAGTGCTAGAGATCCGGACGGCTATCAGCCCCAGCATTTT
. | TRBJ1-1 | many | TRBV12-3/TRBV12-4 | CASSLAMGGSNEAFF | TGTGCCAGCAGTTTAGCGATGGGAGGGTCGAATGAAGCTTTCTTT
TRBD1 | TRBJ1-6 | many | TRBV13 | CASSYHPSTGKFPNSPLHF | TGTGCCAGCAGCTACCACCCCTCGACAGGGAAATTCCCTAATTCACCCCTCCACTTT
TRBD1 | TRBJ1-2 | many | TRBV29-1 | CSVGTGTGSRGYTF | TGCAGCGTGGGGACCGGGACAGGGAGCCGAGGCTACACCTTC
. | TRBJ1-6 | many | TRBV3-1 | CASSQVQGGSPLHF | TGTGCCAGCAGCCAAGTTCAGGGAGGTTCACCCCTCCACTTT
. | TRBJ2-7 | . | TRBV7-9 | CASSRAQYEQYF | TGTGCCAGCAGTCGCGCCCAGTACGAGCAGTACTTC
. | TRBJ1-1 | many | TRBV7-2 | CASSSRGAGEAFF | TGTGCCAGCAGTTCCAGGGGCGCAGGTGAAGCTTTCTTT
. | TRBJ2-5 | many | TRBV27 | CASSLSQGIKETQYF | TGTGCCAGCAGTTTATCGCAAGGGATCAAAGAGACCCAGTACTTC
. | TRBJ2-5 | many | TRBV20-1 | CSAHQEETQYF | TGCAGTGCTCATCAAGAAGAGACCCAGTACTTC
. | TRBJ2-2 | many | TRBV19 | CASSIGSLNTGELFF | TGTGCCAGTAGTATAGGGTCATTGAACACCGGGGAGCTGTTTTTT
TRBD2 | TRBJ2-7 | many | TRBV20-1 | CSARDPRPAGWITEQYF | TGCAGTGCTAGAGATCCCCGACCAGCGGGGTGGATTACGGAGCAGTACTTC
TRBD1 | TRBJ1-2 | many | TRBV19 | CASSRDRGLDYGYTF | TGTGCCAGTAGTCGGGACAGGGGATTAGACTATGGCTACACCTTC
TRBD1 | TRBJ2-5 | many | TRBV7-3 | CASSLNGRGHQETQYF | TGTGCCAGCAGCTTAAACGGCAGGGGGCACCAAGAGACCCAGTACTTC
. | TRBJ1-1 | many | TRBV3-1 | CASSGGAANTEAFF | TGTGCCAGCAGCGGGGGGGCTGCGAACACTGAAGCTTTCTTT
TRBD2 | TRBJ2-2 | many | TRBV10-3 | CATTGGDSTTGELFF | TGTGCCACCACGGGGGGAGACAGTACCACCGGGGAGCTGTTTTTT
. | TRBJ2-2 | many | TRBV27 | CASSFAAGTGELFF | TGTGCCAGCAGTTTTGCGGCGGGCACCGGGGAGCTGTTTTTT
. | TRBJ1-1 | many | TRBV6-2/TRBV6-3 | CASSYGRGSSINTEAFF | TGTGCCAGCAGTTACGGGAGGGGCTCCTCTATTAACACTGAAGCTTTCTTT
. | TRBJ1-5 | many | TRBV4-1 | CASSQEAGQINQPQHF | TGCGCCAGCAGCCAAGAGGCCGGACAGATCAATCAGCCCCAGCATTTT
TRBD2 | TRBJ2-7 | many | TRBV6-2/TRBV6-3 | CASSYSVSSNSGGSLYEQYF | TGTGCCAGCAGTTACTCCGTATCCTCAAATAGCGGGGGATCCCTCTACGAGCAGTACTTC
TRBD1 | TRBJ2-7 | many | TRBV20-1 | CSARGPSTGGKAYEQYF | TGCAGTGCTAGAGGTCCTTCAACAGGGGGGAAGGCCTACGAGCAGTACTTC
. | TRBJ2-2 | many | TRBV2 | CASTPAGQTMTGELFF | TGTGCCAGCACCCCGGCAGGACAAACTATGACCGGGGAGCTGTTTTTT
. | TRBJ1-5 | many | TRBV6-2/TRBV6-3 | CASSYTPGVESNQPQHF | TGTGCCAGCAGTTACACTCCAGGGGTCGAGAGCAATCAGCCCCAGCATTTT
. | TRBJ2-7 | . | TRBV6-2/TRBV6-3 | CASSRAPSYEQYF | TGTGCCAGCAGTCGGGCACCCTCCTACGAGCAGTACTTC
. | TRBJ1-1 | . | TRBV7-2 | CASSFFSGGGTEAFF | TGTGCCAGCAGCTTTTTCTCGGGAGGTGGCACTGAAGCTTTCTTT
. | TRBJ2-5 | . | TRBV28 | CASSSRLVVETQYF | TGTGCCAGCAGCTCGCGCCTGGTGGTGGAGACCCAGTACTTC
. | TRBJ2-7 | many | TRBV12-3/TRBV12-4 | CASSPSSRLIYEQYF | TGTGCCAGCAGTCCCTCTAGCCGACTCATCTACGAGCAGTACTTC
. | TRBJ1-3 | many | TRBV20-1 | CSARIRELTIYF | TGCAGTGCTAGAATCAGGGAATTAACCATATATTTT
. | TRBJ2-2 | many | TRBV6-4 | CASSDSIASGELFF | TGTGCCAGCAGTGACTCGATCGCATCCGGGGAGCTGTTTTTT
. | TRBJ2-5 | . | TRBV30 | CAWSERETQYF | TGTGCCTGGAGTGAAAGAGAGACCCAGTACTTC
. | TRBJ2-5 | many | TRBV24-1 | CATSDTPGIGVETQYF | TGTGCCACCAGTGATACACCCGGGATTGGGGTGGAGACCCAGTACTTC
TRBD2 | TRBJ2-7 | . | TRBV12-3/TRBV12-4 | CASSHSSGGGEYEQYF | TGTGCCAGCAGTCATTCTAGCGGAGGAGGGGAGTACGAGCAGTACTTC
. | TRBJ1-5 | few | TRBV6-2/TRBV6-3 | CASSLWGGDNQPQHF | TGTGCCAGCAGTTTATGGGGTGGGGACAATCAGCCCCAGCATTTT
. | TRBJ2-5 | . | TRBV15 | CATSRDGGIQETQYF | TGTGCCACCAGCAGAGATGGAGGGATCCAAGAGACCCAGTACTTC
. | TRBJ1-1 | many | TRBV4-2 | CASSLTEGTLAPAFF | TGTGCCAGCAGCCTAACGGAGGGGACCCTTGCGCCAGCTTTCTTT
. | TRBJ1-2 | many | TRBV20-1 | CSARLGQEAHYYGYTF | TGCAGTGCTAGGCTGGGGCAGGAGGCCCACTACTATGGCTACACCTTC
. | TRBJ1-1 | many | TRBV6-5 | CASSQISGFVTVEAFF | TGTGCCAGCAGCCAAATAAGTGGGTTTGTGACAGTTGAAGCTTTCTTT